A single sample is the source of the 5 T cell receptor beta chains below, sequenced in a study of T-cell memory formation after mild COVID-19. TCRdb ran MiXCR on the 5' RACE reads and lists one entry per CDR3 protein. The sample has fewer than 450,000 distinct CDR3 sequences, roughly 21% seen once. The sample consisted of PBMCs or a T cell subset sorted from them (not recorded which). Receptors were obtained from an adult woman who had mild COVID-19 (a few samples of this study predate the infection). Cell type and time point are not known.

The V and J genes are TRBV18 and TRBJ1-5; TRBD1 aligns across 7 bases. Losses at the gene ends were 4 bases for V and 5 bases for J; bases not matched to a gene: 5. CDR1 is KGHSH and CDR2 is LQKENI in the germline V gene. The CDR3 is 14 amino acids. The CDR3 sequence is CASSRSQGDQPQHF. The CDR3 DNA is TGTGCCAGCTCACGGAGCCAGGGGGATCAGCCCCAGCATTTT.

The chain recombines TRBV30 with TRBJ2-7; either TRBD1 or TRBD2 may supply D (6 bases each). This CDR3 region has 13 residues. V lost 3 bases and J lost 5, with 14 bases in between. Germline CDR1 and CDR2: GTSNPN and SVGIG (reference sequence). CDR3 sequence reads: CAWRQGGAHEQYF. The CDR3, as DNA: TGTGCCTGGAGACAGGGAGGTGCCCACGAGCAGTACTTC.

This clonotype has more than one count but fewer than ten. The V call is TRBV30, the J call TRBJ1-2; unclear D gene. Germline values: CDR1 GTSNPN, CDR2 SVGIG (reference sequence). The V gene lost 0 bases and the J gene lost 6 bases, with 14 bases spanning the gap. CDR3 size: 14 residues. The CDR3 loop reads CAWSVDHFGHGYTF. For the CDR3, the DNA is TGTGCCTGGAGTGTAGATCACTTCGGGCATGGCTACACCTTC.

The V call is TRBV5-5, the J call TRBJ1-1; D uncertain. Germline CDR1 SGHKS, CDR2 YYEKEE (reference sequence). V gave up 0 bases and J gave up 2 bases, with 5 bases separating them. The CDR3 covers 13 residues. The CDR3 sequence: CASSLEKNTEAFF. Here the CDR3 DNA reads TGTGCCAGCAGCTTGGAGAAAAACACTGAAGCTTTCTTT.

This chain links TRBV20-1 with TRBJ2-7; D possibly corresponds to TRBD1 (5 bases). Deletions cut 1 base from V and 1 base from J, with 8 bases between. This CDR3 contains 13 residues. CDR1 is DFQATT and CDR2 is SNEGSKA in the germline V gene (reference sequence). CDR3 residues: CSARGNRSYEQYF. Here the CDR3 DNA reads TGCAGTGCTAGAGGAAACAGGTCCTACGAGCAGTACTTC.